The source of this T cell receptor (beta chain) is a study of PD-1 blockade in classical Hodgkin lymphoma. Noted time point: cycle 4 day 1 (C4D1), after less than seven weeks of nivolumab. Patients all relapsed after autologous stem cell transplantation, and there was variation in brentuximab vedotin exposure. With regard to this clone: Its antigen is unknown.

The table came from immunoSEQ multiplex PCR; TCRdb's copy has only in-frame clones and leaves some out. In the table there are tens of thousands of clones, 65% to 85% of which are singletons. V was shortened by 4 bases and J by 4 bases, with 13 bases between the two germline ends. Germline V gives CDR1 SGHRS, CDR2 YFSETQ. The CDR3 is 14 residues long. Study conclusions and caveats: Newly diagnosed patients were reported to exhibit reduced baseline TCR diversity relative to healthy donors. Before treatment, complete responders showed about the same diversity as newly diagnosed patients.

This rearrangement joins TRBV5-1 to TRBJ2-3, with D possibly being TRBD2 (6 bases). This TCR came from a human donor with classical Hodgkin lymphoma. Here the sequenced sample was peripheral blood mononuclear cells (PBMCs), taken before the fourth cycle of nivolumab. For the CDR3, the DNA is TGCGCCAGCAGCCCCTTAGCGGAGGCAGATACGCAGTATTTT. The encoded protein is CASSPLAEADTQYF.